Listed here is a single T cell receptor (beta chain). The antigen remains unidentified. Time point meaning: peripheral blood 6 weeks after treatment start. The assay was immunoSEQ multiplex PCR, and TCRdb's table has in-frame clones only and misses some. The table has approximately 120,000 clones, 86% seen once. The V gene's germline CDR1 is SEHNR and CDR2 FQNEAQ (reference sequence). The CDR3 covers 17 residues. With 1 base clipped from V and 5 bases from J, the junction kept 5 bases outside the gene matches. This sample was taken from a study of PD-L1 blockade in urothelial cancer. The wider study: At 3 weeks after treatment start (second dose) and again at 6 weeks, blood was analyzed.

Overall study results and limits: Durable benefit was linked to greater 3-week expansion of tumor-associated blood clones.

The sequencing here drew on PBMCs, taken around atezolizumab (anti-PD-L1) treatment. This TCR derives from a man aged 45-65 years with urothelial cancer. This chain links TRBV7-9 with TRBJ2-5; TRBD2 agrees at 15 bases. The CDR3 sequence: CASSLGTSGRALETQYF. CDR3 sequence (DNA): TGTGCCAGCAGCTTAGGGACTAGCGGGAGGGCCCTGGAGACCCAGTACTTC.